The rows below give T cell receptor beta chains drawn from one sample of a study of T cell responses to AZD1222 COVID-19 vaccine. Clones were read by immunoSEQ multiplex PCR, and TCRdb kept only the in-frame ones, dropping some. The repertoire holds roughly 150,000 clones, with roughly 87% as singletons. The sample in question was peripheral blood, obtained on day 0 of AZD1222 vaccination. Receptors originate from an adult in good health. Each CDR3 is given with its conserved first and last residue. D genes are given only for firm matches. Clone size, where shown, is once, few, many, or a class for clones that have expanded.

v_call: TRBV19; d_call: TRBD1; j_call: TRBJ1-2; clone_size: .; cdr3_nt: TGTGCCAGTAGGACCAGCGGGACAGGGAACTATGGCTACACCTTC; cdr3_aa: CASRTSGTGNYGYTF
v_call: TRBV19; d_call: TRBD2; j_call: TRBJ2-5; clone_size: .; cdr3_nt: TGTGCCAGTAGTATAACGACTAGCGGGAGGCTCCCAGGCCGAGAGACCCAGTACTTC; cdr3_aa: CASSITTSGRLPGRETQYF
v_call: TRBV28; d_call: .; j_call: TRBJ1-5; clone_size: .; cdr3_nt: TGTGCCAGCATCCCTGGTCCGGGGAATCAGCCCCAGCATTTT; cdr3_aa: CASIPGPGNQPQHF
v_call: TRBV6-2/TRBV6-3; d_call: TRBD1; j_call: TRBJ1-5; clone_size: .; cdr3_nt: TGTGCCAGCAGTCCCGACAGGGGGCTCGGACAGCCCCAGCATTTT; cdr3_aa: CASSPDRGLGQPQHF
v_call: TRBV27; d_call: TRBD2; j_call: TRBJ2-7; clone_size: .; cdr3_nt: TGTGCCAGCAGTTTATGGACTAGCGGGAGTGGGCAGTACTTC; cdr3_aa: CASSLWTSGSGQYF
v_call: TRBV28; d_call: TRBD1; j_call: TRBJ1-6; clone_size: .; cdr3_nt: TGTGCCAGCAGTTTACGACTACAGGGGGGAGGTTCACCCCTCCACTTT; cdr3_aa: CASSLRLQGGGSPLHF
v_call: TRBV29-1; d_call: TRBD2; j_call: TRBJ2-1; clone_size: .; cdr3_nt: TGCAGCGTGGGGACTAGCGGGAGGGCCTCGTACAATGAGCAGTTCTTC; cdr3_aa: CSVGTSGRASYNEQFF
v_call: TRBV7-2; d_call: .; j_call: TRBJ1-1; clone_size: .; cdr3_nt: TGTGCCAGCAGCTTAGCTGCAGGGCCAGGGGCTTTCTTT; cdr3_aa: CASSLAAGPGAFF
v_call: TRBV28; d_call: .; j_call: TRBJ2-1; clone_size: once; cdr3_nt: TGTGCCAGCAGCTCCAGCGGAGAACTCTACAATGAGCAGTTCTTC; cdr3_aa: CASSSSGELYNEQFF
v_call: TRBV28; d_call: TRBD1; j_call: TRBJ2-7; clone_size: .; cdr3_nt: TGTGCCAGCATTACAACAGGGGGCACGTGGGGCGAGCAGTACTTC; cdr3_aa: CASITTGGTWGEQYF
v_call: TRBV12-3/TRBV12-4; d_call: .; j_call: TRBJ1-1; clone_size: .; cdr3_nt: TGTGCCAGCAGTCCCCGGAAAACTGAAGCTTTCTTT; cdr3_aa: CASSPRKTEAFF
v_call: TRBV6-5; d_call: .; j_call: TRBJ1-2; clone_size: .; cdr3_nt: TGTGCCAGCAGTCCGGGCCGGGGGTTTGCGTTCGGCTACACCTTC; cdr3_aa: CASSPGRGFAFGYTF
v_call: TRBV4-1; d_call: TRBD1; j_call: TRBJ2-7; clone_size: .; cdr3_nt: TGCGCCAGCAGCCAAGGGACAGGACAGGGACGATCCTACGAGCAGTACTTC; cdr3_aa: CASSQGTGQGRSYEQYF
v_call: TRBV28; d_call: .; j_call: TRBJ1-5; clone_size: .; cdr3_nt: TGTGCCAGCAGTTTGAGTGGGGTGGATCAGCCCCAGCATTTT; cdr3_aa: CASSLSGVDQPQHF
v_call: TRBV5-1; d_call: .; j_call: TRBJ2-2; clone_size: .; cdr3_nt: TGCGCCAGCAGCTTGAACAGGGCGAACACCGGGGAGCTGTTTTTT; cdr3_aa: CASSLNRANTGELFF
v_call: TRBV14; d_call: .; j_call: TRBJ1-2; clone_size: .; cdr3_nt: TGTGCCAGCAGCCAAGCTATCGGGGTTGGCTACACCTTC; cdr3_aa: CASSQAIGVGYTF
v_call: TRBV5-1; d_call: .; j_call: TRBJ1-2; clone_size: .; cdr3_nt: TGCGCCAGCAGCGTGGACGGAGGCTATGGCTACACCTTC; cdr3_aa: CASSVDGGYGYTF
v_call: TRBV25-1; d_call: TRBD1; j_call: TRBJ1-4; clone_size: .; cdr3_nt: TGTGCCAGCAGTGAATCGAGGGGGCCGGGTGAAAAACTGTTTTTT; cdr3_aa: CASSESRGPGEKLFF
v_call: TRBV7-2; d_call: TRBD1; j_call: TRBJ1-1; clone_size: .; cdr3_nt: TGTGCCAGCAGCACCCGACAGGGGAACACTGAAGCTTTCTTT; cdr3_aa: CASSTRQGNTEAFF
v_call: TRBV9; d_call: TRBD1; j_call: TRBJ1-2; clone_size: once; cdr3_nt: TGTGCCAGCAGCGTAGATAGGGACAGCCGGGGCTACACCTTC; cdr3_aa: CASSVDRDSRGYTF